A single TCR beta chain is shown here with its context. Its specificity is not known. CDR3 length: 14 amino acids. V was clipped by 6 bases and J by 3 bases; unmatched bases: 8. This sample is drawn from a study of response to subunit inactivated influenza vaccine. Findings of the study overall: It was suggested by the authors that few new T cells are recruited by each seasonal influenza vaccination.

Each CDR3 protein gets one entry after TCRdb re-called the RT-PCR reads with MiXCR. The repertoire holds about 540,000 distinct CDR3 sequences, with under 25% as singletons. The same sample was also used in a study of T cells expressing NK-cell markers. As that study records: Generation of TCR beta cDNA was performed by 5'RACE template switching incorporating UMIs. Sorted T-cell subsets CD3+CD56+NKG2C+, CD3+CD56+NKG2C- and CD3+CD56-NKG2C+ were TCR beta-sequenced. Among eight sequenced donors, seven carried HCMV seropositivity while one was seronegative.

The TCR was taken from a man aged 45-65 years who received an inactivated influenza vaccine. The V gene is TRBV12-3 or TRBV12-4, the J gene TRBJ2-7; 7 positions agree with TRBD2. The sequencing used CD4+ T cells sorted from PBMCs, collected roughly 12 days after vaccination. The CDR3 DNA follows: TGTGCCAGCAGCCCGGAGAGGGACTACTACGAGCAGTACTTC. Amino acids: CASSPERDYYEQYF.